These 27 T cell receptor beta chains originate from one sample sequenced in a study of Ad26.COV2.S vaccination and SARS-CoV-2 variants. Treatment indicated: about 20 received Ad26.COV2.S at low or high dose, single or two shots; several received placebo; per-sample allocation not given. Repertoires come from day 63 after the first vaccine or placebo injection. Assay: immunoSEQ multiplex PCR; the TCRdb copy retains only in-frame clones and omits some. The sample contains about 480,000 clones, around nine tenths of which appear only once. Sample: peripheral blood, taken in a trial of Ad26.COV2.S vaccine versus placebo. Every receptor here comes from a person aged 18-65 years who received the Ad26.COV2.S COVID-19 vaccine or a placebo.

The chain carries TRBV28 and TRBJ1-4, with 7 positions matching TRBD1. The CDR3 runs 15 residues. CDR1 is MDHEN, CDR2 SYDVKM, per germline. With V trimmed by 4 bases and J by 8 bases, 10 bases remained unmatched. For the CDR3, the DNA is TGTGCCAGCAGTTCCCCAGGGGGGTTCGGAGAAAAACTGTTTTTT. As protein: CASSSPGGFGEKLFF.

In regard to this clone: This sample also contains other DNA sequences that code for the same CDR3. V is TRBV29-1 and J is TRBJ1-2; 10 nucleotides match TRBD1. The ends lost 5 bases at V and 5 bases at J; junction bases unmatched: 2. This CDR3 is 12 amino acids long. Germline V gene lookup returns CDR1 SQVTM and CDR2 ANQGSEA. The CDR3 DNA sequence: TGCAGCGTTAGGACAGGGGGATATGGCTACACCTTC. This codes for CSVRTGGYGYTF.

The CDR3 region has the DNA TGTGCCAGCAGCCCCTGGAAGGCAACTAATGAAAAACTGTTTTTT. Amino acids: CASSPWKATNEKLFF. This chain connects TRBV7-2 to TRBJ1-4; D not certain. The V and J ends lost 5 bases and 0 bases respectively, with 10 bases between them. Germline CDR1 and CDR2: SGHTA and FQGNSA. This CDR3 has 15 residues.

This clone was detected only a few times. The genes are TRBV9 and TRBJ2-7; no clear D. The CDR3 sequence is 12 residues long. The V gene's germline CDR1 is SGDLS and CDR2 YYNGEE. V was trimmed by 4 bases and J by 7 bases, leaving 12 bases between them. CDR3 loop: CASSLRASEQYF. In DNA, the CDR3 is TGTGCCAGCAGCCTACGGGCGAGTGAGCAGTACTTC. The full variable domain, rest sourced from reference TRBV9 and TRBJ2-7, is DSGVTQTPKHLITATGQRVTLRCSPRSGDLSVYWYQQSLDQGLQFLIQYYNGEERAKGNILERFSAQQFPDLHSELNLSSLELGDSALYFCASSLRASEQYFGPGTRLTVT.

The V and J genes are TRBV6-5 and TRBJ2-2; the match to TRBD1 covers 7 bases. The germline V gene encodes CDR1 MNHEY and CDR2 SVGAGI. V lost 5 bases and J lost 5; bases outside the gene matches: 8. The CDR3 has 15 amino acids. The CDR3 is CASSIRTGGTGELFF. The CDR3, as DNA: TGTGCCAGCAGTATACGGACAGGAGGAACCGGGGAGCTGTTTTTT.

The chain uses TRBV9 and TRBJ2-5; TRBD2 matches 10 bases. The CDR3 totals 16 residues. Losses at the gene ends were 3 bases for V and 1 base for J; bases not matched to a gene: 6. CDR1 and CDR2 from the germline V gene are SGDLS and YYNGEE. The CDR3 reads CASSAGASGGQETQYF. CDR3 sequence (DNA): TGTGCCAGCAGCGCAGGGGCTAGCGGGGGCCAAGAGACCCAGTACTTC. The whole variable domain, filled in from reference TRBV9 and TRBJ2-5, reads DSGVTQTPKHLITATGQRVTLRCSPRSGDLSVYWYQQSLDQGLQFLIQYYNGEERAKGNILERFSAQQFPDLHSELNLSSLELGDSALYFCASSAGASGGQETQYFGPGTRLLVL.

The chain employs TRBV12-3 or TRBV12-4 and TRBJ1-3; D is unclear. The CDR3 contains 13 residues. Trimming removed 4 bases from V and 8 bases from J, with 12 bases in between. CDR3 nucleotides: TGTGCCAGCAGTTCGAGTTTTAGGGACACCATATATTTT. It translates to CASSSSFRDTIYF.

In regard to this clone: At one boundary the junction diverges from the germline segment, which might be a read error. This sequence joins TRBV2 and TRBJ2-7; D unresolved. From germline, CDR1 is SNHLY and CDR2 FYNNEI. The CDR3 extends over 12 amino acids. The DNA of the CDR3 is TGTGCCAGCAGTGGGGTTGGTTCCCCTGACGTCTTC. Amino acids: CASSGVGSPDVF. The variable domain in full, completed from reference TRBV2 and TRBJ2-7, reads EPEVTQTPSHQVTQMGQEVILRCVPISNHLYFYWYRQILGQKVEFLVSFYNNEISEKSEIFDDQFSVERPDGSNFTLKIRSTKLEDSAMYFCASSGVGSPDVFGPGTRLTVT.

V and J are TRBV2 and TRBJ1-2; D unclear. The CDR3 loop spans 14 amino acids. Deletions cut 4 bases from V and 2 bases from J, with 11 bases between. CDR1 SNHLY and CDR2 FYNNEI come from the germline V gene. CDR3 bases: TGTGCCAGCAGTGGCGGATCGCGGAACTATGGCTACACCTTC. This codes for CASSGGSRNYGYTF.

This clone appeared a few times. Other DNA sequences of this sample code for an identical CDR3. The V call is TRBV27, the J call TRBJ2-2; 10 bases line up with TRBD2. The CDR3 contains 16 residues. V lost 3 bases and J lost 1; bases outside the gene matches: 2. From germline, CDR1 is MNHEY and CDR2 SMNVEV (reference sequence). In nucleotides, the CDR3 is TGTGCCAGCAGTTTTTTAGCGGGAGGGAACACCGGGGAGCTGTTTTTT. Encoded protein: CASSFLAGGNTGELFF.

The chain joins TRBV28 to TRBJ1-1; D is undetermined. Looked up from germline, CDR1 is MDHEN and CDR2 is SYDVKM. V was pared by 8 bases and J by 0 bases, with 13 bases between. This CDR3 has 14 amino acids. CDR3 DNA sequence: TGTGCCAGCCATAAACCAGGCGTGAACACTGAAGCTTTCTTT. Protein: CASHKPGVNTEAFF.

The CDR3 here is CASSTSRPGWGGNTIYF. In DNA, the CDR3 is TGTGCCAGCAGTACATCCCGACCGGGTTGGGGGGGAAACACCATATATTTT. The chain links TRBV2 to TRBJ1-3; maybe TRBD1 (5 bases). This CDR3 region has 17 residues. Germline values: CDR1 SNHLY, CDR2 FYNNEI. The V end lost 5 bases, the J end lost 4 bases, and 21 bases lay between the germline ends.

The rearrangement joins TRBV6-5 to TRBJ1-1; no reliable D call. Germline V gene sequence: CDR1 MNHEY, CDR2 SVGAGI. V was pared by 8 bases and J by 11 bases, with 15 bases between. The CDR3 totals 11 residues. The CDR3: CASWSSSHAFF. DNA for the CDR3: TGTGCCAGCTGGAGCTCCTCTCACGCTTTCTTT.

The genes are TRBV19 and TRBJ2-7, with TRBD1 as a possible D gene (5 bases). The CDR3 covers 15 residues. Trimming took off 1 base at V and 2 bases at J, with 12 bases between the two ends. Germline loops: CDR1 LNHDA, CDR2 SQIVND (reference sequence). CDR3 nucleotide sequence: TGTGCCAGTAGTATAGGGGGCGGAAAGGCCTACGAGCAGTACTTC. It is translated as CASSIGGGKAYEQYF.

V is TRBV7-2 and J is TRBJ2-2; tentatively, D is TRBD2 (5 bases). The ends were cut back, 5 bases at V and 8 bases at J, with 15 bases in the middle. CDR3 length: 14 residues. Germline assignment: CDR1 SGHTA and CDR2 FQGNSA. This chain's CDR3 is CASSPRGDGGELFF. The CDR3 DNA follows: TGTGCCAGCAGCCCTCGGGGAGATGGGGGGGAGCTGTTTTTT.

This chain links TRBV5-1 with TRBJ2-3, with 9 bases lining up with TRBD2. CDR1 and CDR2 from the germline V gene are SGHRS and YFSETQ. V lost 5 bases and J lost 3; bases outside the gene matches: 7. The CDR3 runs to 15 residues. CDR3 sequence (DNA): TGCGCCAGCAGTCGGCTAGCGGGGCGAACAGATACGCAGTATTTT. As protein: CASSRLAGRTDTQYF.

The chain joins TRBV11-1 to TRBJ2-1; D ambiguous. V lost 5 bases, J lost 2 bases, and 10 bases lay in between. Germline V gives CDR1 SGHAT, CDR2 FQDESV (reference sequence). CDR3 length: 14 amino acids. CDR3 in amino acids: CASSLRPTYNEQFF. Written as DNA, the CDR3 is TGTGCCAGCAGCCTCCGACCGACCTACAATGAGCAGTTCTTC.

With respect to this clone: Other nucleotide sequences in the sample specify the same CDR3. The chain combines TRBV4-3 with TRBJ1-3; D unclear. This CDR3 is 16 amino acids long. Trimming took 1 base from V and 0 from J, leaving 10 bases between them. Germline CDR1 is LGHNA and CDR2 is YSLEER. CDR3 in amino acids: CASSQVPLGSGNTIYF. CDR3 coding DNA: TGCGCCAGCAGCCAAGTCCCCCTCGGCTCTGGAAACACCATATATTTT.

The V call is TRBV19, the J call TRBJ2-1, with a possible D match to TRBD2 (6 bases). V was clipped by 3 bases and J by 5 bases, with 14 bases between them. The germline V gene has CDR1 LNHDA and CDR2 SQIVND (reference sequence). The CDR3 length is 15 residues. The CDR3 DNA reads TGTGCCAGTAGTATCGGCGGGGTCGGAAACAATGAGCAGTTCTTC. Translated: CASSIGGVGNNEQFF.

The rearrangement links TRBV5-4 to TRBJ1-2; D uncertain. Trimming took 10 bases from V and 3 from J, leaving 19 bases between them. The CDR3 is 14 residues long. The germline CDR1 and CDR2 sequences are SGHNT and YYREEE (reference sequence). CDR3 in amino acids: CASMMAEYHYGYTF. The CDR3, as DNA: TGTGCCTCAATGATGGCGGAATACCACTATGGCTACACCTTC.

V usage is TRBV3-1 (or the pseudogene TRBV3-2) and J usage is TRBJ1-1, with unresolved D. Germline V gives CDR1 LGHDT, CDR2 YNNKEL (reference sequence). The V end was cut by 1 base, the J end by 6 bases, with 9 bases between. This CDR3 is 13 amino acids long. The CDR3 spells CASSQVLVSEAFF. CDR3 nucleotide sequence: TGTGCCAGCAGCCAAGTTTTAGTCTCTGAAGCTTTCTTT.

The chain carries TRBV7-2 and TRBJ2-6; D might be TRBD1 (5 bases). The V gene's germline CDR1 is SGHTA and CDR2 FQGNSA. The ends were cut back, 4 bases at V and 2 bases at J, with 9 bases in the middle. There are 15 residues in the CDR3. For the CDR3, the DNA is TGTGCCAGCAGCTCAAAAGGGGCTGGGGCCAACGTCCTGACTTTC. Protein: CASSSKGAGANVLTF. Variable domain in full (rest from reference TRBV7-2 and TRBJ2-6): GAGVSQSPSNKVTEKGKDVELRCDPISGHTALYWYRQSLGQGLEFLIYFQGNSAPDKSGLPSDRFSAERTGGSVSTLTIQRTQQEDSAVYLCASSSKGAGANVLTFGAGSRLTVL.

This clone was found a few times. The rearrangement joins TRBV6-2 or TRBV6-3 to TRBJ2-4; a weak D match, TRBD2 (6 bases). This CDR3 is 18 amino acids long. Trimming left V 2 bases short and J 9 bases short, with 26 bases between. Germline CDR1 reads MNHEY; CDR2 reads SVGEGT. CDR3 residues: CASSYNLRPGTDTSIQYF. The CDR3 DNA follows: TGTGCCAGCAGTTACAATCTGAGACCGGGGACTGATACGAGCATTCAGTACTTC.

The rearrangement links TRBV6-1 to TRBJ1-1; no reliable D call. V shed 2 bases and J shed 1 base, with 8 bases lying between them. The CDR3 is made up of 14 amino acids. CDR1 and CDR2 (germline): MNHNS, SASEGT. CDR3 in DNA: TGTGCCAGCAGTGAAAGTTGGGCGAACACTGAAGCTTTCTTT. Its translation is CASSESWANTEAFF.

This clone is a singleton in its sample. The rearrangement uses TRBV4-3 and TRBJ1-2; tentative D call: TRBD1 (5 bases). This CDR3 has 14 amino acids. Trimming cost V 1 base and J 4 bases, with 10 bases left between them. Germline CDR1 LGHNA, CDR2 YSLEER. CDR3 sequence (DNA): TGCGCCAGCAGCCAAGTAGGGGTAATCTATGGCTACACCTTC. Its protein product is CASSQVGVIYGYTF.

This chain uses TRBV10-2 with TRBJ2-1, with TRBD1 identical over 9 bases. V shed 6 bases and J 0 bases; nucleotides not matched to a gene: 6. Germline lookup yields CDR1 WSHSY and CDR2 SAAADI. The CDR3 runs to 16 residues. As DNA, the CDR3 is TGCGCCAGCAGGCCAGACAGGGGGAGCTCCTACAATGAGCAGTTCTTC. Its translation is CASRPDRGSSYNEQFF.

The V gene is TRBV19, the J gene TRBJ1-1; maybe TRBD1 (5 bases). Trimming cost V 5 bases and J 7 bases, with 11 bases left between them. Germline V CDR1 and CDR2: LNHDA, SQIVND (reference sequence). This CDR3 is 12 amino acids long. CDR3 in DNA: TGTGCCAGTAGTCTCCAGACAGATGAAGCTTTCTTT. This translates into CASSLQTDEAFF.